This T cell receptor beta chain was recovered during a study of blood T cell repertoires in COVID-19. Across the study: Acute-phase and convalescent COVID-19 samples originated in the United States, Italy and Spain. Sample material is recorded as cDNA or gDNA derived from T cells, B-cell-depleted T cells, or PBMCs.

Germline trimming cut 7 bases from V and 5 bases from J; bases unmatched to any gene: 13. Per the germline V gene, CDR1 is MDHEN and CDR2 is SYDVKM. CDR3 size: 15 residues. In the original processing: The assay estimated nucleated cells by amplifying reference gene primers. Assay used: immunoSEQ multiplex PCR; TCRdb lists only in-frame clones, some missing. V, J and clone size reflect that table, while D and trimming were determined from the DNA. The top ten clones hold roughly 2.2% of a sample with 200,000 or so clones, roughly 90% of them seen once. The sequence derives from a woman aged 45 to 65 with acute or convalescent COVID-19. The genes are TRBV28 and TRBJ2-5; 7 nucleotides agree with TRBD2. Sample: peripheral blood. CDR3: CASTSPRQAGETQYF. The CDR3 coding sequence is TGTGCCAGCACTTCCCCCCGCCAAGCGGGGGAGACCCAGTACTTC.